This TCR beta chain is drawn from a study of shared clonotypes between healthy human individuals. Findings and caveats of the study: Around 5% was the fraction of naive CD4 clonotypes found shared across several donors.

This clone was seen more than once but under ten times. The antigen remains unidentified. Germline CDR1 GTSNPN, CDR2 SVGIG (reference sequence). CDR3 length: 12 residues. J was trimmed by 9 bases and V by 7 bases; bases with no gene match: 6. Genomic DNA of every subset was divided equally among multiple immunoSEQ plates. Produced via immunoSEQ multiplex PCR; TCRdb's table is partial and in-frame only. The data contain about 980,000 clones, over 60% of them singletons. Donors, without exception, were Caucasian adults residing in Nashville, Tennessee. From CD4+ cells came CD45RA+ naive and CD45RA-negative memory subsets.

This chain connects TRBV30 to TRBJ2-1; 10 bases are shared with TRBD2. The TCR originated in a man aged 18-30 years in good health. The specimen sequenced was memory CD4+ T cells sorted from blood. Subset denoted: CD45RA-negative fraction. DNA of the CDR3: TGTGCCTCCAAGACTAGCGGGCCTGAGCAGTTCTTC. Its protein is CASKTSGPEQFF.